A single sample gave rise to the 19 T cell receptor beta chains below, sequenced in a study of blood T cell repertoires in COVID-19. Clones were read by immunoSEQ multiplex PCR, and TCRdb kept only the in-frame ones, dropping some. The table includes roughly 270,000 clones, around 85% detected once. The sequenced sample was peripheral blood. All receptors derive from a middle-aged man with active or convalescent COVID-19.

This clone was detected only a few times. The chain carries TRBV5-8 and TRBJ1-4, with D possibly matching TRBD1 (5 bases). V gave up 4 bases and J gave up 6 bases, with 22 bases separating them. The CDR3 is made up of 17 amino acids. Germline V gene data show CDR1 as SGHTS and CDR2 as YDEGEE. CDR3: CASSPWDFTERDEKLFF. The CDR3 DNA is TGTGCCAGCAGCCCTTGGGACTTTACCGAGAGGGATGAAAAACTGTTTTTT.

Comments on this clone: Other nucleotide sequences from this sample produce the same CDR3. V is TRBV27 and J is TRBJ1-2; D might be TRBD1 (5 bases). The CDR3 is made up of 13 amino acids. The V gene lost 2 bases and the J gene lost 2 bases, with 6 bases spanning the gap. The germline V gene has CDR1 MNHEY and CDR2 SMNVEV (reference sequence). This chain's CDR3 is CASSLGGNYGYTF. Here the CDR3 DNA reads TGTGCCAGCAGTTTAGGGGGGAACTATGGCTACACCTTC.

The V call is TRBV6-5, the J call TRBJ1-5; TRBD1 is a possible D gene (5 bases). V shed 0 bases and J shed 3 bases, with 9 bases lying between them. The germline gives CDR1 MNHEY, CDR2 SVGAGI. CDR3 length: 15 residues. The CDR3 DNA is TGTGCCAGCAGTTACTCCGGGGGTAACAATCAGCCCCAGCATTTT. Its protein is CASSYSGGNNQPQHF.

This clone was recorded only once. The rearrangement links TRBV18 to TRBJ2-7; D remains ambiguous. There are 15 residues in the CDR3. The V gene's germline CDR1 is KGHSH and CDR2 LQKENI. With 5 bases removed from V and 1 base from J, the gap between germline ends came to 15 bases. The CDR3 protein is CASSAPGFRSYEQYF. The CDR3 coding sequence is TGTGCCAGCTCAGCCCCCGGGTTCAGATCCTACGAGCAGTACTTC.

With regard to this clone: This specimen includes other DNA sequences encoding the same CDR3. The DNA of the CDR3 is TGTGCCAGCAGCCAAGAAGCGTCGACAGATACGCAGTATTTT. It specifies CASSQEASTDTQYF. The chain employs TRBV4-2 and TRBJ2-3; unclear D gene. The length of the CDR3 is 14 residues. V was trimmed by 0 bases and J by 3 bases, leaving 7 bases between them. Germline CDR1 LGHNA, CDR2 YNFKEQ.

V usage is TRBV5-1 and J usage is TRBJ2-1; 8 nucleotides agree with TRBD1. The V and J ends lost 4 bases and 6 bases, in that order; junction bases with no gene match: 12. This CDR3 has 16 amino acids. Germline values: CDR1 SGHRS, CDR2 YFSETQ. The CDR3 region has the DNA TGCGCCAGCAGCCCCATAGGGGGACAGGTGGTCAATGAGCAGTTCTTC. Translation: CASSPIGGQVVNEQFF.

This rearrangement joins TRBV7-8 to TRBJ1-1; D might be TRBD1 (6 bases). V lost 5 bases and J lost 0, with 22 bases in between. Germline V lookup: CDR1 SGHVS, CDR2 FQNEAQ. The CDR3 is 18 residues long. CDR3 sequence: CASSLRPGTRSLNTEAFF. The CDR3 coding sequence is TGTGCCAGCAGCCTACGACCCGGGACAAGGAGCTTGAACACTGAAGCTTTCTTT.

The chain joins TRBV5-1 to TRBJ1-2; 7 bases are shared with TRBD1. This CDR3 has 13 amino acids. V shed 4 bases and J 11 bases; nucleotides not matched to a gene: 11. Germline-derived CDR1 and CDR2 are SGHRS and YFSETQ. CDR3 sequence: CASSEGDSRRYTF. CDR3 in DNA: TGCGCCAGCAGCGAAGGGGACAGTCGCCGGTACACCTTC.

This clone was counted a single time. The chain joins TRBV12-3 or TRBV12-4 to TRBJ2-5; D is possibly TRBD2 (6 bases). The CDR3 loop spans 12 amino acids. Trimming cost V 6 bases and J 3 bases, with 8 bases left between them. This chain's CDR3 is CASSRLEETQYF. CDR3 nucleotides: TGTGCCAGCAGCCGACTAGAAGAGACCCAGTACTTC.

This clone was observed a single time. V is TRBV28 and J is TRBJ1-2; 12 bases align to TRBD1. The ends lost 3 bases at V and 4 bases at J; junction bases unmatched: 6. Germline lookup yields CDR1 MDHEN and CDR2 SYDVKM. The CDR3 sequence is 16 residues long. CDR3 region: CASSFGGQGAVYGYTF. The DNA of the CDR3 is TGTGCCAGCAGTTTCGGGGGACAGGGGGCCGTCTATGGCTACACCTTC.

V and J are TRBV18 and TRBJ1-3; perhaps TRBD1 as D (5 bases). CDR1 and CDR2 (germline): KGHSH, LQKENI. The CDR3 extends over 16 amino acids. The V end was cut by 3 bases, the J end by 4 bases, with 16 bases between. The CDR3 is CASSPLRDLRGNTIYF. In DNA form, the CDR3 reads TGTGCCAGCTCACCGCTCAGGGATCTCCGGGGAAACACCATATATTTT.

The chain couples TRBV7-9 to TRBJ2-5; 7 bases align to TRBD2. V shed 6 bases, J shed 3 bases, and the junction held 10 bases outside the gene matches. Germline loops: CDR1 SEHNR, CDR2 FQNEAQ (reference sequence). CDR3 length: 15 amino acids. CDR3: CASRGGTLAEETQYF. In DNA, the CDR3 is TGTGCCAGCAGGGGAGGGACCCTAGCGGAAGAGACCCAGTACTTC.

The rearrangement links TRBV7-2 to TRBJ2-1; no definite D call. The CDR3 runs 14 residues. The germline CDR1 and CDR2 sequences are SGHTA and FQGNSA. Between the trimmed V and J ends, which lost 1 base and 8 bases, there was a span of 12 bases. The CDR3 coding sequence is TGTGCCAGCAGCTTAGTAGTGACCAGCGATGAGCAGTTCTTC. Translating gives CASSLVVTSDEQFF.

The chain joins TRBV5-6 to TRBJ1-3, with no clear D. The germline V and J ends were trimmed by 4 bases and 4 bases, with 18 bases remaining between them. CDR1 is SGHDT and CDR2 is YYEEEE in the germline V gene. There are 16 residues in the CDR3. DNA of the CDR3: TGTGCCAGCAGCCGCTGGATCACAGAGGGAGGAAACACCATATATTTT. Translating gives CASSRWITEGGNTIYF.

The chain links TRBV27 to TRBJ1-2; tentative D call: TRBD1 (5 bases). The germline gives CDR1 MNHEY, CDR2 SMNVEV (reference sequence). The CDR3 has 15 amino acids. Trimming took 6 bases from V and 4 from J, leaving 18 bases between them. The CDR3 here is CASRVPRGVSYGYTF. In DNA form, the CDR3 reads TGTGCCAGCAGGGTCCCGCGGGGCGTCAGCTATGGCTACACCTTC.

The chain is built from TRBV3-1 (or the pseudogene TRBV3-2) and TRBJ1-4, with a possible D match to TRBD1 (5 bases). CDR3 length: 12 residues. The germline V and J ends were trimmed by 4 bases and 12 bases, with 12 bases remaining between them. The germline V gene has CDR1 LGHDT and CDR2 YNNKEL (reference sequence). CDR3 sequence (DNA): TGTGCCAGCAGCCTATGGCAGGGCCAACTGTTTTTT. Protein: CASSLWQGQLFF.

The V gene is TRBV15, the J gene TRBJ1-4; TRBD1 matches 7 bases. The CDR3 extends over 14 amino acids. V dropped 4 bases and J dropped 14; count of bases not matched to a gene: 13. CDR1 and CDR2 from the germline V gene are LNHNV and YYDKDF (reference sequence). The CDR3 coding sequence is TGTGCCACCAGCATAGGGACAGCTCCGGTTTTTCTGTTTTTT. Its translation is CATSIGTAPVFLFF.

The chain couples TRBV18 to TRBJ2-7, with 9 bases lining up with TRBD2. The germline gives CDR1 KGHSH, CDR2 LQKENI. Trimming cost V 2 bases and J 5 bases; bases outside gene matches: 10. The CDR3 is 16 residues long. CDR3 in amino acids: CASSPVGGRALDEQYF. DNA for the CDR3: TGTGCCAGCTCACCAGTAGGCGGGAGGGCCCTGGACGAGCAGTACTTC.

V and J are TRBV28 and TRBJ2-5; D possibly corresponds to TRBD2 (5 bases). The V end lost 7 bases, the J end lost 5 bases, and 23 bases lay between the germline ends. CDR1 and CDR2 (germline): MDHEN, SYDVKM. The CDR3 length is 16 residues. The CDR3 DNA sequence: TGTGCCAGCACCATAATGAATATGCGGGCCCTTGAGACCCAGTACTTC. Its translation is CASTIMNMRALETQYF.